The sequence of this T cell receptor beta chain was determined in a study of shared clonotypes between healthy human individuals. The table came from immunoSEQ multiplex PCR; TCRdb's copy has only in-frame clones and leaves some out. This sample has 850,000 to 1,200,000 clones, with approximately 76% found just once. Remarks on this clone: The junction departs from germline at one end; a sequencing error may be responsible.

Germline lookup yields CDR1 MNHNY and CDR2 SVGAGI (reference sequence). The CDR3 sequence is 15 residues long. The J gene is TRBJ2-7, the V gene TRBV6-6; D unclear. This TCR came from a young man in good health. The specimen was memory CD4+ T cells sorted from blood. Subset meaning: CD45RA-negative fraction. In nucleotides, the CDR3 is TGTGCCAGCAGTGACTCGGGCCATAGCTCCTACGAGCAGTACTTC. Translated: CASSDSGHSSYEQYF.